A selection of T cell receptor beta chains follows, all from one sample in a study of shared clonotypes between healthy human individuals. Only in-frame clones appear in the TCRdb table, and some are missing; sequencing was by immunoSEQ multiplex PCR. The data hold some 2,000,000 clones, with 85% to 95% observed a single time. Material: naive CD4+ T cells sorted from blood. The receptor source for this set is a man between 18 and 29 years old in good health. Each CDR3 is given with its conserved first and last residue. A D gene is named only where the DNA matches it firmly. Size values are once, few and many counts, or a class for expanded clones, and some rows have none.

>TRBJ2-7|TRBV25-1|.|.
CASSELERKSSYEQYF
TGTGCCAGCAGTGAACTCGAGAGGAAAAGCTCCTACGAGCAGTACTTC
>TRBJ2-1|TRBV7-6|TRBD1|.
CASSLGQGGHNEQFF
TGTGCCAGCAGCTTAGGACAGGGGGGCCACAATGAGCAGTTCTTC
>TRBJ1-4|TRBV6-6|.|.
CASSYSNEKLFF
TGTGCCAGCAGTTACTCAAATGAAAAACTGTTTTTT
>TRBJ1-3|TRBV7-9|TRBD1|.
CASSPRQGSDSYGNTIYF
TGTGCCAGCAGCCCGCGACAGGGAAGTGATTCTTATGGAAACACCATATATTTT
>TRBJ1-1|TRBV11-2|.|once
CASKLGTGAAFF
TGTGCCAGCAAGCTCGGAACGGGGGCCGCTTTCTTT
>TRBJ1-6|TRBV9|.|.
CASSQGHGDSPLHF
TGTGCCAGCAGCCAGGGACACGGGGATTCACCCCTCCACTTT
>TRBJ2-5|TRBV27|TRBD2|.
CASSLSDTGTSGSRTQYF
TGTGCCAGCAGCTTGTCAGATACCGGGACTAGCGGGTCTCGAACCCAGTACTTC
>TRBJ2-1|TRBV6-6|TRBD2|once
CASSLTSASYNEQFF
TGTGCCAGCAGTCTGACTAGCGCCTCCTACAATGAGCAGTTCTTC
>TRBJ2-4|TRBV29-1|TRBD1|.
CSVGEQGAGNIQYF
TGCAGCGTTGGGGAACAGGGGGCGGGGAACATTCAGTACTTC
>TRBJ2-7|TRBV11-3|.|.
CASSFNRVGEQYF
TGTGCCAGCAGCTTTAACAGGGTGGGAGAGCAGTACTTC
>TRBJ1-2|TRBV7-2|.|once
CASSLRGGNYGYTF
TGTGCCAGCAGCTTACGGGGAGGAAACTATGGCTACACCTTC
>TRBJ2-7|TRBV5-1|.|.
CASSSYSTMVVSYEQYF
TGCGCCAGCAGCTCGTATTCGACGATGGTAGTCTCCTACGAGCAGTACTTC
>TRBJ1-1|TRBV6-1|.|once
CASRVLNTEAFF
TGTGCCTCACGGGTTTTGAACACTGAAGCTTTCTTT
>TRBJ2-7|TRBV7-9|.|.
CASSLLGAGSYEQYF
TGTGCCAGCAGCTTACTGGGGGCTGGTTCCTACGAGCAGTACTTC
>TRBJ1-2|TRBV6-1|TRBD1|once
CASSDPTGQGAGGYTF
TGTGCCAGCAGTGATCCAACCGGACAGGGGGCAGGAGGCTACACCTTC
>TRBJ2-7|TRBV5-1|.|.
CASSLGKSYEQYF
TGCGCCAGCAGCTTGGGCAAGAGTTACGAGCAGTACTTC
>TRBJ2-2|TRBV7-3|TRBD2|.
CASSLTTSGGTGELFF
TGTGCCAGCAGCTTAACCACTAGCGGGGGAACCGGGGAGCTGTTTTTT
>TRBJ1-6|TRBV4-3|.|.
CASSQDLGGNSPLHF
TGCGCCAGCAGCCAAGATTTGGGTGGTAATTCACCCCTCCACTTT
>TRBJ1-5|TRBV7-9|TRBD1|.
CASSLTTGGNQPQHF
TGTGCCAGCAGCTTAACGACAGGGGGAAATCAGCCCCAGCATTTT
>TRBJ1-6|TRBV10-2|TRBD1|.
CASSPLDRGNSPLHF
TGCGCCAGCTCACCCTTAGACAGGGGGAATTCACCCCTCCACTTT
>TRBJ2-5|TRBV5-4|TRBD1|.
CASSRERGQYQETQYF
TGTGCCAGCAGCCGGGAAAGGGGGCAGTACCAAGAGACCCAGTACTTC
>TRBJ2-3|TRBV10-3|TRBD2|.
CAISEGLARDTQYF
TGTGCCATCAGTGAGGGACTAGCACGCGATACGCAGTATTTT
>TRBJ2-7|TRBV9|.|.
CASSVGGSPSYEQYF
TGTGCCAGCAGCGTAGGGGGCAGCCCCTCGTACGAGCAGTACTTC
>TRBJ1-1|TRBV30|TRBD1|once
CAWSPGRGPDMNTEAFF
TGTGCCTGGAGCCCAGGGAGGGGGCCTGACATGAACACTGAAGCTTTCTTT